A single sample is the source of the 19 T cell receptor beta chains below, sequenced in a study of early T cells in non-severe SARS-CoV-2 infection. MiXCR was run by TCRdb on the 5' RACE reads, yielding one entry per CDR3 protein. Among more than 45,000 distinct CDR3 sequences listed, roughly 6.2% were seen once. Specimen: whole blood, collected at baseline. All receptors come from an adult who was a healthcare worker with PCR-confirmed SARS-CoV-2 infection or an uninfected control (not recorded which).

The rearrangement links TRBV7-2 to TRBJ1-1; D is unclear. Deletions cut 2 bases from V and 10 bases from J, with 11 bases between. The CDR3 has 12 residues. The germline gives CDR1 SGHTA, CDR2 FQGNSA. The DNA of the CDR3 is TGTGCCAGCAGCTTACCCCTATTGGGAGCTTTCTTT. Translating gives CASSLPLLGAFF.

CDR3 protein: CASSALWVNTQYF. The CDR3 DNA reads as TGTGCCAGCAGTGCACTCTGGGTGAATACGCAGTATTTT. The gene calls are TRBV27 and TRBJ2-3; unclear D gene. Trimming removed 5 bases at V and 7 bases at J, with 13 bases between. CDR1 and CDR2 from the germline V gene are MNHEY and SMNVEV (reference sequence). This CDR3 contains 13 residues.

This clonotype has ten or more counts. V and J are TRBV10-1 and TRBJ1-2, with TRBD1 matching over 9 bases. CDR3 size: 12 residues. The J segment lost 7 bases and the V segment lost 6 bases, leaving 3 bases of the junction unmatched. Germline V lookup: CDR1 WNHNN, CDR2 SYGVQD (reference sequence). DNA for the CDR3: TGCGCCAGCAGAGACAGGGGGTCTGGCTACACCTTC. Protein sequence: CASRDRGSGYTF.

This clonotype was counted at least ten times. V gene TRBV20-1 combines with J gene TRBJ2-5; maybe TRBD2 (5 bases). V lost 6 bases to trimming and J lost 2 bases, with 13 bases between them. Germline values: CDR1 DFQATT, CDR2 SNEGSKA (reference sequence). The CDR3 totals 13 residues. The CDR3 nucleotides read TGCAGTGCCAGTCGAGGGATACAAGAGACCCAGTACTTC. Translated, it gives CSASRGIQETQYF.

At least ten counts were recorded for this clonotype. The chain has TRBV6-4 and TRBJ2-3; D might be TRBD1 or TRBD2, each matching 5 bases. Germline V gives CDR1 MRHNA, CDR2 SNTAGT. V dropped 4 bases and J dropped 5 bases, with 19 bases sitting between them. The length of the CDR3 is 16 residues. The CDR3 DNA sequence: TGTGCCAGCAGTGCGGCTGGGGGAACGGCGCGAGATACGCAGTATTTT. It is translated as CASSAAGGTARDTQYF.

In this sample, this clonotype turned up many times. The chain has TRBV7-3 and TRBJ2-3, with D tentatively TRBD2 (6 bases). Germline loops: CDR1 SGHTA, CDR2 FQGTGA. The ends were cut back, 2 bases at V and 1 base at J, with 7 bases in the middle. CDR3 length: 14 amino acids. The CDR3 DNA reads TGTGCCAGCAGCTTATCGGGAGGCACAGATACGCAGTATTTT. Encoded protein: CASSLSGGTDTQYF.

This clonotype occurred many times. The chain joins TRBV19 to TRBJ1-2; 11 nucleotides align to TRBD1. Losses at the gene ends were 5 bases for V and 4 bases for J; bases not matched to a gene: 6. Looked up from germline, CDR1 is LNHDA and CDR2 is SQIVND (reference sequence). This CDR3 spans 15 amino acids. The CDR3 region has the DNA TGTGCCAGTAGTCCCCGGACAGGGGGCCTCTATGGCTACACCTTC. Its translation: CASSPRTGGLYGYTF.

This clonotype has a count of ten or more. The chain joins TRBV6-5 to TRBJ1-2; 8 bases align to TRBD1. J was trimmed by 4 bases and V by 8 bases; bases with no gene match: 18. Germline V gives CDR1 MNHEY, CDR2 SVGAGI. CDR3 length equals 17 residues. This CDR3 is CASALNSPRGQGYGYTF. CDR3 nucleotide sequence: TGTGCCAGCGCCCTTAACTCCCCCAGGGGGCAGGGCTATGGCTACACCTTC.

This chain uses TRBV7-6 with TRBJ1-3, with no clear D. Per germline, CDR1 SGHVS and CDR2 FNYEAQ. Trimming pared 7 bases from V and 0 bases from J, leaving 10 bases between. The CDR3 contains 14 residues. Here the CDR3 reads CASTGEFSGNTIYF. The CDR3 DNA is TGTGCCAGCACCGGGGAGTTCTCTGGAAACACCATATATTTT.

This clonotype was recorded at least ten times. The V call is TRBV20-1, the J call TRBJ1-6; D gene uncertain. CDR1 is DFQATT and CDR2 is SNEGSKA in the germline V gene (reference sequence). V gave up 4 bases and J gave up 7 bases, with 14 bases separating them. The CDR3 totals 14 residues. CDR3 bases: TGCAGTGCTATTCAGTCAGGTGGCAATTCACCCCTCCACTTT. Amino acids: CSAIQSGGNSPLHF.

This clonotype was counted a few times. CDR3 sequence: CASSLVRGNTEAFF. The CDR3 nucleotides are TGTGCCAGCAGCTTAGTTCGGGGAAACACTGAAGCTTTCTTT. The genes are TRBV11-2 and TRBJ1-1; D is unclear. CDR1 is SGHAT, CDR2 FQNNGV, per germline. This CDR3 contains 14 residues. V dropped 1 base and J dropped 2 bases, with 8 bases sitting between them. Drawing the rest from reference TRBV11-2 and TRBJ1-1, the complete variable domain is EAGVAQSPRYKIIEKRQSVAFWCNPISGHATLYWYQQILGQGPKLLIQFQNNGVVDDSQLPKDRFSAERLKGVDSTLKIQPAKLEDSAVYLCASSLVRGNTEAFFGQGTRLTVV.

The chain combines TRBV12-3 or TRBV12-4 with TRBJ1-2; 7 bases are a match to TRBD1. The ends lost 8 bases at V and 5 bases at J; junction bases unmatched: 8. The CDR3 is made up of 13 amino acids. The CDR3: CASQPGGQYGYTF. In nucleotides, the CDR3 is TGTGCCAGCCAGCCAGGGGGGCAGTATGGCTACACCTTC.

This clonotype has at least ten counts. The V gene is TRBV20-1, the J gene TRBJ2-5; 14 bases are a match to TRBD2. CDR1 is DFQATT and CDR2 is SNEGSKA in the germline V gene (reference sequence). The CDR3 loop spans 16 amino acids. The V and J ends lost 5 bases and 1 base, in that order; junction bases with no gene match: 6. The CDR3 loop reads CSAPGLAGGPQETQYF. CDR3 sequence (DNA): TGCAGTGCTCCCGGACTAGCGGGAGGCCCCCAAGAGACCCAGTACTTC.

This clonotype was recorded many times. V is TRBV5-4 and J is TRBJ1-1, with 8 positions matching TRBD1. This CDR3 contains 14 residues. CDR1 SGHNT and CDR2 YYREEE come from the germline V gene (reference sequence). Trimming cost V 4 bases and J 5 bases; bases outside gene matches: 7. The CDR3: CASSRTGGGTEAFF. The DNA for the CDR3 is TGTGCCAGCAGCCGTACAGGGGGTGGAACTGAAGCTTTCTTT.

This clonotype was seen repeatedly, ten times or more. The chain links TRBV20-1 to TRBJ2-1; 7 bases map to TRBD2. V was clipped by 0 bases and J by 7 bases; unmatched bases: 9. Germline V gene lookup returns CDR1 DFQATT and CDR2 SNEGSKA (reference sequence). This CDR3 has 15 residues. The CDR3: CSAREEGGPSNEQFF. In DNA, the CDR3 is TGCAGTGCTAGAGAGGAGGGAGGGCCGAGTAATGAGCAGTTCTTC.

The table lists this clonotype with a few counts. The genes are TRBV30 and TRBJ2-1; D remains ambiguous. Trimming stripped 5 bases from V and 2 bases from J, with 4 bases between. This CDR3 has 11 amino acids. Germline CDR1 GTSNPN, CDR2 SVGIG (reference sequence). CDR3 nucleotides: TGTGCCTGGCGGACCTACAATGAGCAGTTCTTC. Its translation: CAWRTYNEQFF.

This clonotype was recorded at least ten times. The CDR3 coding sequence is TGTGCCAGCAGCGCCATTTCAGATACGCAGTATTTT. Protein product: CASSAISDTQYF. The V call is TRBV5-6, the J call TRBJ2-3; D remains unclear. This CDR3 has 12 amino acids. V lost 4 bases, J lost 4 bases, and 7 bases lay in between. Germline CDR1 and CDR2: SGHDT and YYEEEE.

This clonotype came up many times. The chain combines TRBV4-2 with TRBJ2-1; D remains ambiguous. The CDR3 loop spans 14 amino acids. Per the germline V gene, CDR1 is LGHNA and CDR2 is YNFKEQ. Deletions cut 0 bases from V and 8 bases from J, with 11 bases between. CDR3 DNA: TGTGCCAGCAGCCAAGATCGGAGTTCCTATGAGCAGTTCTTC. Its protein is CASSQDRSSYEQFF.

This clonotype came up a few times. This chain links TRBV7-8 with TRBJ1-5; D is unclear. The CDR3 consists of 14 residues. The V and J ends lost 2 bases and 7 bases respectively, with 12 bases between them. CDR1 SGHVS and CDR2 FQNEAQ come from the germline V gene. As DNA, the CDR3 is TGTGCCAGCAGCTTAAGCGGGTCGGGCCAGCCCCAGCATTTT. Translating it yields CASSLSGSGQPQHF.